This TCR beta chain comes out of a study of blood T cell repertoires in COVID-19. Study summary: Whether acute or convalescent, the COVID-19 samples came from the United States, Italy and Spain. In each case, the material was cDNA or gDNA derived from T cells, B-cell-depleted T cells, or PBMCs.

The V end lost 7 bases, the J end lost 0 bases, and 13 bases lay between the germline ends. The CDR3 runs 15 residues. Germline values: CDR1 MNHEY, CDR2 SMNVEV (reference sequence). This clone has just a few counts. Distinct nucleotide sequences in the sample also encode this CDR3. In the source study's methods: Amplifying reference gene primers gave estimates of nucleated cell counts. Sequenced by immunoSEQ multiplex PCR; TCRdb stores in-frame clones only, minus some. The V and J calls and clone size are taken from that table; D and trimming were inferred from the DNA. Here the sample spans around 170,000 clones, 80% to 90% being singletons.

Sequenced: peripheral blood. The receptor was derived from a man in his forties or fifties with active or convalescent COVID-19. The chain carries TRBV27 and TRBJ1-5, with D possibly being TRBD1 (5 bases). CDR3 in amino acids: CASTRTYSSNQPQHF. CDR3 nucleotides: TGTGCCAGCACTCGGACATATAGTAGCAATCAGCCCCAGCATTTT.